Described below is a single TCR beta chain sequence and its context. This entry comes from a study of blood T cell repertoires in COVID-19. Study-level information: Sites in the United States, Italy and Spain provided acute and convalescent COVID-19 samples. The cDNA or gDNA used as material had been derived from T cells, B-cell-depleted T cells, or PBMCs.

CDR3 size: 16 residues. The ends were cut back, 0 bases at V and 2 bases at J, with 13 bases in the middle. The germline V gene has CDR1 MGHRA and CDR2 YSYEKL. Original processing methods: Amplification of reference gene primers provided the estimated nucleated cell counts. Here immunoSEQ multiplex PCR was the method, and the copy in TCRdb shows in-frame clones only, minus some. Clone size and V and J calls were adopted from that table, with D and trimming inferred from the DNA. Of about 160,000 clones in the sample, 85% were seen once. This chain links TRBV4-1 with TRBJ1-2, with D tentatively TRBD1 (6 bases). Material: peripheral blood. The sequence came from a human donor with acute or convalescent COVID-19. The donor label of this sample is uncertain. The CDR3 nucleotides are TGCGCCAGCAGCCAAGATCCCACAGGGCTCAACTATGGCTACACCTTC. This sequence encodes CASSQDPTGLNYGYTF.